This passage covers 7 T cell receptor beta chains from one sample sequenced in a study of cytotoxic CD8 clonotypes in ibrutinib-treated CLL. Profiled with immunoSEQ multiplex PCR; TCRdb holds only in-frame clones, not every one. The sample records over 100,000 clones, 55% to 75% being singletons. The material sequenced was PBMCs, taken after 24 months of ibrutinib treatment. These receptor sequences come from a human donor with chronic lymphocytic leukemia.

This CDR3 reads CASSLLVTGWENTEAFF. The CDR3, as DNA: TGTGCCAGCAGCTTGTTGGTCACAGGGTGGGAGAACACTGAAGCTTTCTTT. V and J are TRBV5-6 and TRBJ1-1; perhaps TRBD1 as D (6 bases). Trimming cost V 1 base and J 1 base, with 17 bases left between them. CDR1 and CDR2 from the germline V gene are SGHDT and YYEEEE. The CDR3 is 17 amino acids.

CDR3 region: CSVDRMGEQFF. Written as DNA, the CDR3 is TGCAGCGTTGACAGGATGGGTGAGCAGTTCTTC. V usage is TRBV29-1 and J usage is TRBJ2-1; unclear D gene. The CDR3 consists of 11 residues. Germline CDR1 SQVTM, CDR2 ANQGSEA. The V gene lost 3 bases and the J gene lost 9 bases, with 9 bases spanning the gap.

The chain recombines TRBV30 with TRBJ2-2, with D hard to call. The CDR3 is made up of 13 amino acids. Between the trimmed V and J ends, which lost 8 bases and 7 bases, there was a span of 17 bases. The germline V gene has CDR1 GTSNPN and CDR2 SVGIG (reference sequence). CDR3 loop: CASSLAARGELFF. In DNA form, the CDR3 reads TGTGCCAGCAGCTTAGCTGCCCGCGGGGAGCTGTTTTTT.

V is TRBV6-5 and J is TRBJ2-7, with D possibly matching TRBD1 (5 bases). The CDR3 sequence is 12 residues long. The V end was cut by 6 bases, the J end by 2 bases, with 8 bases between. Germline V gene lookup returns CDR1 MNHEY and CDR2 SVGAGI. CDR3 DNA sequence: TGTGCCAGCAGCGGACAAACCTACGAGCAGTACTTC. Protein sequence: CASSGQTYEQYF.

CDR3 coding DNA: TGTGCCAGCAATCCGTCGACACTTTATAATTCACCCCTCCACTTT. Amino acid sequence: CASNPSTLYNSPLHF. V is TRBV28 and J is TRBJ1-6, with D unclear. Germline CDR1 is MDHEN and CDR2 is SYDVKM. The V and J ends lost 7 bases and 4 bases respectively, with 14 bases between them. This CDR3 has 15 residues.

The chain recombines TRBV9 with TRBJ2-1, with 8 nucleotides matching TRBD2. Trimming removed 1 base from V and 9 bases from J; junction bases left unmatched: 6. CDR1 and CDR2 (germline): SGDLS, YYNGEE. The CDR3 spans 14 residues. The CDR3 spells CASSVSAGEGEQFF. CDR3 DNA: TGTGCCAGCAGCGTATCAGCGGGGGAGGGTGAGCAGTTCTTC.

The chain employs TRBV7-3 and TRBJ2-6, with 7 bases identical to TRBD2. The CDR3 spans 18 residues. V shed 7 bases and J 0 bases; nucleotides not matched to a gene: 12. CDR1 and CDR2 from the germline V gene are SGHTA and FQGTGA. CDR3 loop: CASTLRVAGLSGANVLTF. The CDR3 DNA reads TGTGCCAGCACCTTGAGGGTAGCGGGCCTCTCTGGGGCCAACGTCCTGACTTTC.